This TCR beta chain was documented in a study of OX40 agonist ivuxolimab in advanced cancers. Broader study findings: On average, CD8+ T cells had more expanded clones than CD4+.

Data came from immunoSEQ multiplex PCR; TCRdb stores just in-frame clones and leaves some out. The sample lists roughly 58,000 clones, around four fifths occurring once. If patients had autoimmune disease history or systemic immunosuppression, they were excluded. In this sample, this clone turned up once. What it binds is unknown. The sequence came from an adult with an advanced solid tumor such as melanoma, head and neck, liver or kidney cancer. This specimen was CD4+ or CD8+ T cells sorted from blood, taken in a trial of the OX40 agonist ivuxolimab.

CDR3 sequence: CASSGWLSRGSYEQYF. DNA of the CDR3: TGTGCCAGCAGCGGTTGGCTGTCCAGGGGATCCTACGAGCAGTACTTC. V gene TRBV7-9 combines with J gene TRBJ2-7, with D perhaps TRBD1 (6 bases). The CDR3 contains 16 residues. Germline loops: CDR1 SEHNR, CDR2 FQNEAQ (reference sequence). V shed 5 bases and J shed 1 base, with 18 bases lying between them.